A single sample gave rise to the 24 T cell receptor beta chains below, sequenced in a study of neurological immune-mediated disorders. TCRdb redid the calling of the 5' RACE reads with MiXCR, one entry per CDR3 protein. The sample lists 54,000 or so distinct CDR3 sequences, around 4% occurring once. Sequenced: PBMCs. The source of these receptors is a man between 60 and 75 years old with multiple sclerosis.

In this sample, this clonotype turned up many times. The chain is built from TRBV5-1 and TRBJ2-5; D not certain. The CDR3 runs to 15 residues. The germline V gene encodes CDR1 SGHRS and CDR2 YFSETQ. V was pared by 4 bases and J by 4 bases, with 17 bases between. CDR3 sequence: CASSRASGAVETQYF. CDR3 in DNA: TGCGCCAGCAGCCGGGCCTCGGGTGCAGTAGAGACCCAGTACTTC.

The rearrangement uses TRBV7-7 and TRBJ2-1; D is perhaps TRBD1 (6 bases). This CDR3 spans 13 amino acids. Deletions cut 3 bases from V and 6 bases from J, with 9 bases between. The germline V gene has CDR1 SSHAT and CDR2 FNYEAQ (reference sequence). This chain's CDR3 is CASSLGHLNEQFF. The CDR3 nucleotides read TGTGCCAGCAGCTTGGGACATCTCAATGAGCAGTTCTTC.

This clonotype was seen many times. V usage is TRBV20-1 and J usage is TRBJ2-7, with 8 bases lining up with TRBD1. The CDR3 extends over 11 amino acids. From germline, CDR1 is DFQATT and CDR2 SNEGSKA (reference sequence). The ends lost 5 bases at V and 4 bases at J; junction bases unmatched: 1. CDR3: CSAQGAYEQYF. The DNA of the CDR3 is TGCAGTGCTCAGGGGGCTTACGAGCAGTACTTC.

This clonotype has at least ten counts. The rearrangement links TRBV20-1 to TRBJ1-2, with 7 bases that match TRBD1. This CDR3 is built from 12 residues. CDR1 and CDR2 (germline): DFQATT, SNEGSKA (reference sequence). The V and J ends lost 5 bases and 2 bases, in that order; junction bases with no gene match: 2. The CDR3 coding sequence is TGCAGTGCTGACAGGGCCAACTATGGCTACACCTTC. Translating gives CSADRANYGYTF.

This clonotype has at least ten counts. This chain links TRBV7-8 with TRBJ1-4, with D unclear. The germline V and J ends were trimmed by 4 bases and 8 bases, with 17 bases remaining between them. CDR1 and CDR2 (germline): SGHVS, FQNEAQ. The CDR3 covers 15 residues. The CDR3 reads CASSSVPGQEEKLFF. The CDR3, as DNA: TGTGCCAGCAGCTCGGTCCCCGGGCAGGAAGAAAAACTGTTTTTT.

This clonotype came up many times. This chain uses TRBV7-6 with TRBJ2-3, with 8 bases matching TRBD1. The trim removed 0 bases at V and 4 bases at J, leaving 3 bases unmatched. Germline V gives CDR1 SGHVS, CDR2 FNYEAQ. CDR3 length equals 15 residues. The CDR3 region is CASSLAGTGPDTQYF. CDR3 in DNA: TGTGCCAGCAGCTTAGCTGGGACAGGTCCAGATACGCAGTATTTT.

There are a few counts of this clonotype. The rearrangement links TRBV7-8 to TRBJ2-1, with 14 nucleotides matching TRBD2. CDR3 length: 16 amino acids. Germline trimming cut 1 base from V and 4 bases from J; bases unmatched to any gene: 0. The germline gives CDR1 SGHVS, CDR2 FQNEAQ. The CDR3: CASSLGTSGGYNEQFF. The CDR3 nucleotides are TGTGCCAGCAGCTTAGGGACTAGCGGGGGGTACAATGAGCAGTTCTTC.

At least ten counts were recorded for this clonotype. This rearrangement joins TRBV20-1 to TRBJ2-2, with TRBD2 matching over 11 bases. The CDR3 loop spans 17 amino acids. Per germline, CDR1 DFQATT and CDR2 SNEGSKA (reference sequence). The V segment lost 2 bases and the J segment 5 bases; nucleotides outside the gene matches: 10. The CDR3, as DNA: TGCAGTGCTAGAAAGTTAGCGGGAGGGGGGAGGACCGGGGAGCTGTTTTTT. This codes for CSARKLAGGGRTGELFF.

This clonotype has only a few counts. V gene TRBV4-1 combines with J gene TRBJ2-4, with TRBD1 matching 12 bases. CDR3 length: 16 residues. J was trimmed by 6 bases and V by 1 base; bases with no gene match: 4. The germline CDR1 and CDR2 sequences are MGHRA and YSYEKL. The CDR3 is CASSQVGQGAINIQYF. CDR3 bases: TGCGCCAGCAGCCAAGTGGGACAGGGGGCTATAAACATTCAGTACTTC.

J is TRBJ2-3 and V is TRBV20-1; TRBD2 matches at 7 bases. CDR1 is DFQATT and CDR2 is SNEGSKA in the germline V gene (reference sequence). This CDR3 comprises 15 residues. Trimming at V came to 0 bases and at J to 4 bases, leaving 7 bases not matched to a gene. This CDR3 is CSARDLAGEADTQYF. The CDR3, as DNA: TGCAGTGCTAGAGATTTGGCGGGAGAGGCAGATACGCAGTATTTT.

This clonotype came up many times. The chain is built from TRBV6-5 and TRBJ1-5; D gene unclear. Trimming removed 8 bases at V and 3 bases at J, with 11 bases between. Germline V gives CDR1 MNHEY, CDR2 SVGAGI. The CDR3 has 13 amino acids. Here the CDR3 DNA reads TGTGCCAGCCGGATGAATTCCAATCAGCCCCAGCATTTT. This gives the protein CASRMNSNQPQHF.

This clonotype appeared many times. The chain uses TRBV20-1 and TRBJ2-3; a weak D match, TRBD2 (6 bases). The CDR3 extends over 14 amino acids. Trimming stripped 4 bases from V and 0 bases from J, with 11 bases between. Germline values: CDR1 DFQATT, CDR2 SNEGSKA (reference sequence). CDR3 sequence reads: CSAKAGHSTDTQYF. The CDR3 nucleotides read TGCAGTGCTAAAGCGGGCCATAGCACAGATACGCAGTATTTT.

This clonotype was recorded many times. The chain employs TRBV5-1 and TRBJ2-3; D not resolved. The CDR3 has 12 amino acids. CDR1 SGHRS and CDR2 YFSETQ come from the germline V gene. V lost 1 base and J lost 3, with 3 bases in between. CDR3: CASSLQTDTQYF. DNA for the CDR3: TGCGCCAGCAGCTTGCAAACAGATACGCAGTATTTT.

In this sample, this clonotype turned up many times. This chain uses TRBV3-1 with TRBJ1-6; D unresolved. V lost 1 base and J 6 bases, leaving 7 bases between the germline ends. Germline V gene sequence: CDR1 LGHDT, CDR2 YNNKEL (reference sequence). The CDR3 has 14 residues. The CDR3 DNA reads TGTGCCAGCAGCCAAGGGCAGAGTAATTCACCCCTCCACTTT. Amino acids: CASSQGQSNSPLHF.

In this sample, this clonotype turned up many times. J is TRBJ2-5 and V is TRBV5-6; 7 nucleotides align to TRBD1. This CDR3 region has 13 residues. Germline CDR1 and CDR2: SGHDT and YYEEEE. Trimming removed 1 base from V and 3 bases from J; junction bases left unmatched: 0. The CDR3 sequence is CASSLTGEETQYF. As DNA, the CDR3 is TGTGCCAGCAGCTTGACAGGGGAAGAGACCCAGTACTTC.

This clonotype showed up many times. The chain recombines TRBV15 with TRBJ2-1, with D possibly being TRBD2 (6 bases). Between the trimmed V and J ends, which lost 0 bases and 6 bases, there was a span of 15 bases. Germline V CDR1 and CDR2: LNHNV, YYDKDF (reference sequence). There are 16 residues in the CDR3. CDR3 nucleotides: TGTGCCACCAGCAGAGATTTATTTTTAGCGGCCAATGAGCAGTTCTTC. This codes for CATSRDLFLAANEQFF.

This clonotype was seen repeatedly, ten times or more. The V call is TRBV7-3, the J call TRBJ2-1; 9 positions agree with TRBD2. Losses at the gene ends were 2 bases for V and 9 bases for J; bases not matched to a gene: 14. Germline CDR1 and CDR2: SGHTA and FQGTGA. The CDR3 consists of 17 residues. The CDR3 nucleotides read TGTGCCAGCAGCTTAGGACGAGCGGGGGGCCATGAGGCTGAGCAGTTCTTC. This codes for CASSLGRAGGHEAEQFF.

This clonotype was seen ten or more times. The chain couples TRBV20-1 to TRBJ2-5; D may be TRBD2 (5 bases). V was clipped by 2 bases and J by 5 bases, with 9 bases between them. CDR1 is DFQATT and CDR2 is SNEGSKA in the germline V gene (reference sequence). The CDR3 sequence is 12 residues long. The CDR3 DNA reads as TGCAGTGCTAGATTTGGCGGGGAGACCCAGTACTTC. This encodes CSARFGGETQYF.

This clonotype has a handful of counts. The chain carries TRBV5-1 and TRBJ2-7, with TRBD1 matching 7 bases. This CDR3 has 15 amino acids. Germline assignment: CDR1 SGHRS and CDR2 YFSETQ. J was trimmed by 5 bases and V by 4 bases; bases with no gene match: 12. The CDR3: CASSKQGPALDEQYF. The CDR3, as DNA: TGCGCCAGCAGCAAACAGGGGCCAGCCTTGGACGAGCAGTACTTC.

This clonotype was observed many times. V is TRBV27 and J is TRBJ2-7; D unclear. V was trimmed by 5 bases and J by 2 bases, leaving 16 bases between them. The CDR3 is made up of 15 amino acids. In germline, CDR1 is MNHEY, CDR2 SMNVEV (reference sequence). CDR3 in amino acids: CASSPTITPTYEQYF. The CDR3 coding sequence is TGTGCCAGCAGTCCGACAATCACCCCAACCTACGAGCAGTACTTC.

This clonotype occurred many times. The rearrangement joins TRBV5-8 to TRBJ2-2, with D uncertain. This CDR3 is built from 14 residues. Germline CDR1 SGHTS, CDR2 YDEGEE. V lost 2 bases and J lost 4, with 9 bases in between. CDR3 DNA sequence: TGTGCCAGCAGCTTTTTGCTGATCACCGGGGAGCTGTTTTTT. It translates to CASSFLLITGELFF.

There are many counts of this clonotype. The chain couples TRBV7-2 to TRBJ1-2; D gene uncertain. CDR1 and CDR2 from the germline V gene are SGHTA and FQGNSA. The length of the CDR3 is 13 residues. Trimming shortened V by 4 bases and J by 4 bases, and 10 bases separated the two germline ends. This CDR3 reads CASSSWTVYGYTF. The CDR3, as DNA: TGTGCCAGCAGCTCGTGGACGGTCTATGGCTACACCTTC.

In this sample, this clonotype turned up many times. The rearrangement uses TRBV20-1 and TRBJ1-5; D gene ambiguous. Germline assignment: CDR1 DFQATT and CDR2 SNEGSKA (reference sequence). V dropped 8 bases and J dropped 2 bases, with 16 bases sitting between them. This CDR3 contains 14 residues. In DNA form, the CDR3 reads TGCAGTCCGAACCCAGACGCCCGCAATCAGCCCCAGCATTTT. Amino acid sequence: CSPNPDARNQPQHF.

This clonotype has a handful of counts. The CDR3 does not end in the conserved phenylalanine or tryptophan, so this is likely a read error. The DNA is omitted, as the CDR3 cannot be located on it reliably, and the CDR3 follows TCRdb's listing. The CDR3 spells CASSPKGV. The chain joins TRBV18 to TRBJ1-1. The CDR3 contains 8 residues when both ends are counted. Germline-derived CDR1 and CDR2 are KGHSH and LQKENI.